The clone carrying this T cell receptor (beta chain) was observed at least ten times. The antigen is not known. The data derive from a study of T cell repertoires in cytomegalovirus infection. From the reads, TCRdb called clonotypes with MiXCR, one entry per CDR3 protein. The sample has approximately 130,000 distinct CDR3 sequences, roughly a quarter seen once; the top ten hold roughly 33%. This CDR3 spans 16 amino acids. Trimming cost V 1 base and J 11 bases; bases outside gene matches: 12. From germline, CDR1 is SGHTA and CDR2 FQGNSA. The chain has TRBV7-2 and TRBJ1-1; 11 bases map to TRBD1. Sequencing used PBMCs, sequenced either directly or after in vitro stimulation (not recorded which). This TCR was sampled from a human donor in good health (CMV status not recorded). Some clones in this sample may be carry-over from other donors' samples. CDR3 sequence reads: CASSLVGQGARQVAFF. The CDR3 DNA reads as TGTGCCAGCAGCTTAGTTGGACAGGGGGCGCGACAGGTGGCTTTCTTT.